This T cell receptor beta chain originates from a study of blood T cell repertoires in COVID-19. Study summary: Samples came from the United States, Italy and Spain, spanning acute and convalescent COVID-19. Sources were T cells, B-cell-depleted T cells, or PBMCs; the material itself was cDNA or gDNA.

Germline-derived CDR1 and CDR2 are KGHSH and LQKENI. The CDR3 spans 16 residues. J was trimmed by 4 bases and V by 8 bases; bases with no gene match: 16. Original methodology: By means of reference gene primer amplification, nucleated cell counts were estimated. Repertoires were generated with immunoSEQ multiplex PCR, while TCRdb's copy carries only in-frame clones and drops some. V, J and clone size are those of that table, while D and trimming were read from the DNA. Of about 120,000 clones in the sample, around three quarters were seen once. This rearrangement joins TRBV18 to TRBJ1-1; 7 nucleotides align to TRBD1. This TCR was recovered from a man aged 65 to 79 with acute or convalescent COVID-19. The sequencing sample was made of peripheral blood. The CDR3 sequence: CASPEMGQLDSTEAFF. In DNA form, the CDR3 reads TGTGCCAGCCCTGAAATGGGACAGCTTGATAGCACTGAAGCTTTCTTT.